These 22 T cell receptor beta chains were all obtained from the same sample, sequenced in a study of blood T cell repertoires in COVID-19. Profiling relied on immunoSEQ multiplex PCR, and the TCRdb table lists in-frame clones only, not all of them. The data contain fewer than 250,000 clones, approximately 84% of them singletons. Sequenced: peripheral blood. The source is an older woman with active or convalescent COVID-19.

The chain couples TRBV2 to TRBJ2-7; 7 nucleotides match TRBD1. Unmatched junction bases numbered 7, after V lost 0 bases and J lost 2 bases. The CDR3 extends over 16 amino acids. CDR1 and CDR2 from the germline V gene are SNHLY and FYNNEI. The chain's CDR3 is CASSEARQGWTYEQYF. Written as DNA, the CDR3 is TGTGCCAGCAGTGAAGCTCGACAGGGTTGGACCTACGAGCAGTACTTC.

DNA of the CDR3: TGTGCCAGCAGGCTTAGATCTTTTGATGAGCAGTTCTTC. Its translation: CASRLRSFDEQFF. J is TRBJ2-1 and V is TRBV6-5; no definite D call. V was shortened by 6 bases and J by 8 bases, with 14 bases between the two germline ends. Per germline, CDR1 MNHEY and CDR2 SVGAGI. The CDR3 length is 13 residues.

The rearrangement uses TRBV7-9 and TRBJ2-3, with 10 bases fitting TRBD2. The CDR3 is made up of 15 amino acids. J lost 5 bases, V lost 2 bases, and 4 bases had no gene match. CDR1 SEHNR and CDR2 FQNEAQ come from the germline V gene (reference sequence). The CDR3 DNA reads TGTGCCAGCAGCTTACTAGCGGGAGTTCAAGATACGCAGTATTTT. It codes for CASSLLAGVQDTQYF.

The chain uses TRBV30 and TRBJ1-1; 9 bases line up with TRBD1. This CDR3 is 14 amino acids long. J gave up 4 bases and V 0 bases, and 3 bases lay outside the gene matches. The germline V gene has CDR1 GTSNPN and CDR2 SVGIG (reference sequence). The CDR3 nucleotides read TGTGCCTGGAGTGTTGGGACAGGGCCCACTGAAGCTTTCTTT. Protein product: CAWSVGTGPTEAFF.

V usage is TRBV28 and J usage is TRBJ2-1; 9 bases match TRBD2. J was trimmed by 0 bases and V by 10 bases; bases with no gene match: 10. Germline values: CDR1 MDHEN, CDR2 SYDVKM. This CDR3 is built from 16 residues. CDR3: CAILSGRGNSYNEQFF. The CDR3 nucleotides read TGTGCCATCCTTAGCGGGAGAGGAAACTCCTACAATGAGCAGTTCTTC.

The J gene is TRBJ2-7, the V gene TRBV5-6; 7 bases match TRBD2. V gave up 0 bases and J gave up 0 bases; unmatched junction bases: 0. Germline lookup yields CDR1 SGHDT and CDR2 YYEEEE. This CDR3 region has 14 residues. The DNA for the CDR3 is TGTGCCAGCAGCTTGGGACTAGCCTCCTACGAGCAGTACTTC. Protein sequence: CASSLGLASYEQYF.

This sequence joins TRBV5-6 and TRBJ2-7; 12 nucleotides align to TRBD2. After removal of 1 base from V and 5 bases from J, the junction contained 7 bases not matched to a gene. The CDR3 contains 16 residues. CDR1 is SGHDT, CDR2 YYEEEE, per germline. This CDR3 is CASSLPSGRAGDEQYF. The DNA of the CDR3 is TGTGCCAGCAGCTTGCCTAGCGGGAGGGCCGGAGACGAGCAGTACTTC. The whole variable domain, remainder taken from reference TRBV5-6 and TRBJ2-7, is DAGVTQSPTHLIKTRGQQVTLRCSPKSGHDTVSWYQQALGQGPQFIFQYYEEEERQRGNFPDRFSGHQFPNYSSELNVNALLLGDSALYLCASSLPSGRAGDEQYFGPGTRLTVT.

The V and J genes are TRBV10-1 and TRBJ1-5, with 9 bases fitting TRBD1. The germline gives CDR1 WNHNN, CDR2 SYGVQD (reference sequence). V lost 11 bases, J lost 3 bases, and 2 bases stayed unmatched. This CDR3 has 12 residues. CDR3 in amino acids: CAGDRANQPQHF. Written as DNA, the CDR3 is TGCGCCGGGGACAGGGCCAATCAGCCCCAGCATTTT.

This sequence joins TRBV5-4 and TRBJ2-2; 10 bases fit TRBD2. The ends lost 1 base at V and 3 bases at J; junction bases unmatched: 6. The germline V gene has CDR1 SGHNT and CDR2 YYREEE (reference sequence). The CDR3 sequence is 17 residues long. In nucleotides, the CDR3 is TGTGCCAGCAGCTTGTCTTGGCTAGCGGGGGACACCGGGGAGCTGTTTTTT. This sequence encodes CASSLSWLAGDTGELFF.

V is TRBV30 and J is TRBJ2-7; 8 bases align to TRBD2. This CDR3 region has 14 residues. J lost 2 bases, V lost 0 bases, and 3 bases had no gene match. Germline V gene data show CDR1 as GTSNPN and CDR2 as SVGIG (reference sequence). Here the CDR3 reads CAWSVSGRAYEQYF. Written as DNA, the CDR3 is TGTGCCTGGAGTGTGTCCGGGAGGGCCTACGAGCAGTACTTC. Together with reference TRBV30 and TRBJ2-7, the CDR3 gives the full variable domain: SQTIHQWPATLVQPVGSPLSLECTVEGTSNPNLYWYRQAAGRGLQLLFYSVGIGQISSEVPQNLSASRPQDRQFILSSKKLLLSDSGFYLCAWSVSGRAYEQYFGPGTRLTVT.

This clone was detected only once. The chain uses TRBV6-1 and TRBJ1-6, with D unclear. Trimming removed 0 bases from V and 7 bases from J, with 7 bases in between. The CDR3 runs to 14 residues. The germline gives CDR1 MNHNS, CDR2 SASEGT. Here the CDR3 DNA reads TGTGCCAGCAGTGAAGCGCCAGGCAATTCACCCCTCCACTTT. Residues: CASSEAPGNSPLHF.

The chain is built from TRBV7-9 and TRBJ1-1; 9 bases match TRBD1. Germline assignment: CDR1 SEHNR and CDR2 FQNEAQ (reference sequence). The CDR3 has 13 residues. Trimming at V came to 8 bases and at J to 5 bases, leaving 6 bases not matched to a gene. The CDR3 DNA reads TGTGCCAGCGTGGGACAGGGAGGAACTGAAGCTTTCTTT. The encoded protein is CASVGQGGTEAFF.

The CDR3 DNA is TGTGCCAGCAGTTACGGCCGTTCTAGTACAGATACGCAGTATTTT. It codes for CASSYGRSSTDTQYF. The rearrangement links TRBV6-5 to TRBJ2-3, with D unresolved. V was clipped by 2 bases and J by 3 bases, with 12 bases between them. The length of the CDR3 is 15 residues. Germline CDR1 and CDR2: MNHEY and SVGAGI.

The CDR3 protein is CASSRTGADSSYNSPLHF. For the CDR3, the DNA is TGTGCCAGTAGTCGAACAGGGGCCGACAGCTCCTATAATTCACCCCTCCACTTT. The chain couples TRBV19 to TRBJ1-6; 7 bases are shared with TRBD1. Trimming took 5 bases from V and 0 from J; bases not matched to a gene: 10. Per the germline V gene, CDR1 is LNHDA and CDR2 is SQIVND (reference sequence). This CDR3 is 18 amino acids long. Drawing the rest from reference TRBV19 and TRBJ1-6, the complete variable domain is DGGITQSPKYLFRKEGQNVTLSCEQNLNHDAMYWYRQDPGQGLRLIYYSQIVNDFQKGDIAEGYSVSREKKESFPLTVTSAQKNPTAFYLCASSRTGADSSYNSPLHFGNGTRLTVT.

This rearrangement joins TRBV19 to TRBJ2-7; D is unresolved. Germline CDR1 is LNHDA and CDR2 is SQIVND (reference sequence). Between the trimmed V and J ends, which lost 8 bases and 0 bases, there was a span of 17 bases. This CDR3 comprises 15 residues. CDR3 region: CASPPMVTSSYEQYF. For the CDR3, the DNA is TGTGCCAGTCCCCCAATGGTTACGAGCTCCTACGAGCAGTACTTC.

The chain couples TRBV6-5 to TRBJ2-3; possibly TRBD2 for D (5 bases). The germline V gene has CDR1 MNHEY and CDR2 SVGAGI. Deletions cut 0 bases from V and 10 bases from J, with 11 bases between. The CDR3 sequence is 13 residues long. The CDR3 DNA reads TGTGCCAGCAGTTACTCGACCGGGAACTCGCAGTATTTT. Amino acids: CASSYSTGNSQYF.

This chain uses TRBV7-9 with TRBJ1-4; 10 nucleotides match TRBD1. The germline V gene encodes CDR1 SEHNR and CDR2 FQNEAQ (reference sequence). The J segment lost 6 bases and the V segment lost 1 base, leaving 14 bases of the junction unmatched. The CDR3 length is 19 residues. The CDR3 DNA reads TGTGCCAGCAGCTTAGGGGACAGGGGATTGGAATCAGAACATGAAAAACTGTTTTTT. This gives the protein CASSLGDRGLESEHEKLFF.

The J gene is TRBJ1-1, the V gene TRBV7-9; D remains ambiguous. The CDR3 is made up of 15 amino acids. V was pared by 5 bases and J by 4 bases, with 17 bases between. Germline lookup yields CDR1 SEHNR and CDR2 FQNEAQ (reference sequence). The CDR3 region has the DNA TGTGCCAGCAGCCCCCTGGTCGGACTGGGCACTGAAGCTTTCTTT. This translates into CASSPLVGLGTEAFF.

J is TRBJ1-1 and V is TRBV5-4, with D hard to call. The CDR3 consists of 12 residues. Deletions cut 10 bases from V and 0 bases from J, with 10 bases between. Germline V gene data show CDR1 as SGHNT and CDR2 as YYREEE (reference sequence). CDR3 residues: CAASWLNTEAFF. In nucleotides, the CDR3 is TGTGCCGCCTCCTGGCTGAACACTGAAGCTTTCTTT.

J is TRBJ1-2 and V is TRBV7-2; D call uncertain. Between the trimmed V and J ends, which lost 1 base and 8 bases, there was a span of 17 bases. The CDR3 spans 15 residues. In germline, CDR1 is SGHTA, CDR2 FQGNSA. This CDR3 reads CASSLVQSGSSGYTF. Here the CDR3 DNA reads TGTGCCAGCAGCTTAGTGCAATCCGGGTCCTCGGGCTACACCTTC. The complete variable domain, with remaining parts taken from reference TRBV7-2 and TRBJ1-2, reads GAGVSQSPSNKVTEKGKDVELRCDPISGHTALYWYRQSLGQGLEFLIYFQGNSAPDKSGLPSDRFSAERTGGSVSTLTIQRTQQEDSAVYLCASSLVQSGSSGYTFGSGTRLTVV.

The rearrangement joins TRBV2 to TRBJ2-1; 7 bases map to TRBD2. Germline lookup yields CDR1 SNHLY and CDR2 FYNNEI. This CDR3 region has 17 residues. V dropped 3 bases and J dropped 1; count of bases not matched to a gene: 9. CDR3 bases: TGTGCCAGCAGTGAGGAGGGTAGCGGGCCTTCCTACAATGAGCAGTTCTTC. Its translation is CASSEEGSGPSYNEQFF.

The chain recombines TRBV2 with TRBJ2-7, with 8 nucleotides matching TRBD2. This CDR3 contains 13 residues. Germline-derived CDR1 and CDR2 are SNHLY and FYNNEI. V gave up 4 bases and J gave up 5 bases; unmatched junction bases: 4. CDR3 protein: CASSVERGNEQYF. The CDR3 coding sequence is TGTGCCAGCAGTGTAGAGCGGGGGAACGAGCAGTACTTC.